A single TCR beta chain is shown here with its context. Its antigen is still unknown. This sample also contains other DNA sequences that code for the same CDR3. The germline V gene has CDR1 SNHLY and CDR2 FYNNEI. This CDR3 comprises 14 residues. Trimming stripped 6 bases from V and 1 base from J, with 10 bases between. This specimen comes from a study of beta chain features in type 1 diabetes. The study's findings and limits: All four CD4+ subsets of Type 1 diabetes patients contained TCRB CDR3s that were moderately but significantly shorter. A definitive answer on HLA type influencing TCRB rearrangement was not reached here.

Every bit of the isolated RNA underwent reverse transcription, so sequencing read expressed TCRB transcripts. Using immunoSEQ multiplex PCR, the repertoire was profiled, and TCRdb retains in-frame clones only, with some absent. The sample carries some 250,000 clones, roughly a tenth recorded once. The chain uses TRBV2 and TRBJ1-5; TRBD1 might be the D (6 bases). Sequencing was done on a sample of naive CD4+ T cells from blood. The sequence was obtained from a man aged 25 to 45 with type 1 diabetes. The chain's CDR3 is CASRGDTSNQPQHF. The CDR3 DNA reads TGTGCCAGCAGAGGGGACACAAGCAATCAGCCCCAGCATTTT.